Sequencing of this T cell receptor beta chain was carried out in a study of CD8 T cells in ankylosing spondylitis. Study outcomes and limitations: Seemingly characteristic of ankylosing spondylitis blood was a TCR beta motif consisting of fewer than 10 highly homologous variants. The authors reported significant enrichment of disease-linked clones in matched ankylosing spondylitis synovial fluid.

CDR1 is DFQATT, CDR2 SNEGSKA, per germline (reference sequence). V dropped 2 bases and J dropped 6; count of bases not matched to a gene: 13. The CDR3 runs 16 residues. This clonotype was found many times. The antigen remains unidentified. Using quantitative 5'-RACE with molecular barcodes, the authors made TCR beta libraries. TCRdb redid the calling of the 5' RACE reads with MiXCR, one entry per CDR3 protein. Here the sample spans 200,000 to 250,000 distinct CDR3 sequences, 10% being singletons. Sequencing input: blood, either unsorted or a sorted T cell fraction (not recorded which). The chain links TRBV20-1 to TRBJ1-5; 7 bases fit TRBD1. The origin of this receptor is a male donor with ankylosing spondylitis or in good health (not recorded which). The DNA of the CDR3 is TGCAGTGCTAGACAGAGGACAGGCTACGAGGGTCAGCCCCAGCATTTT. The encoded protein is CSARQRTGYEGQPQHF.